The entry below gives a single T cell receptor (beta chain) sequence along with its context. This clonotype was observed a handful of times. Its antigen specificity is not known. Per-base qualities were not stored, and no clone one base away is much larger. This entry comes from a study of T-cell reconstitution after alpha-beta-depleted transplantation in children (dated by TCRdb to the mid-2010s). Context from the whole study: T-cell immune reconstitution after TCRalphabeta/CD19-depleted allogeneic hematopoietic cell transplantation in children was quantitatively tracked in the study by means of TCR repertoire profiling.

The receptor library was made with PCR. Sequencing was carried out with an Illumina HiSeq 2500. TCR library preparation used molecular barcoding, with unique molecular identifiers applied to normalize quantification of the TCRbeta repertoire. TCRdb cleaned the public reads at Q25 with fastp, built clones with MiXCR and kept in-frame beta chains. Under each unique CDR3 protein, matching rows form one entry showing the most common genes and DNA. For this sample there are roughly 500,000 distinct CDR3 sequences; around 16% appear just once. The ten most abundant clones make up 3.3% of the sample. Per the germline V gene, MNHEY is the CDR1 and SVGAGI is the CDR2. CDR3 length: 14 amino acids, cysteine to phenylalanine. Left in the record is the CDR3 DNA by itself, 42 bases read in frame from the first base. A distance of 7 bases separates the germline ends of V and J, which lose 0 bases and 5 bases respectively.

The TCR comes from a human donor who donated a stem cell graft to a child with acute lymphoblastic leukemia. Recombination linked TRBV6-5 to TRBJ2-2, with the D gene not confidently named. The input for sequencing was PBMCs from the stem cell graft donor, taken from the stem cell graft. In nucleotide form, the sequence is TGTGCCAGCAGTTACTCTTTGGAGACCGGGGAGCTGTTTTTT. This encodes CASSYSLETGELFF.